One sample yielded the 2 T cell receptor beta chains listed below, sequenced in a study of shared clonotypes between healthy human individuals. The repertoire was sequenced with immunoSEQ multiplex PCR; TCRdb's copy has only in-frame clones and lacks some. The sample lists some 1,400,000 clones, roughly 96% occurring once. The source material was naive CD4+ T cells sorted from blood. Subset denoted: CD45RA+ positively selected. The origin of the receptors is a man aged 25 to 40 in good health.

V gene TRBV5-1 combines with J gene TRBJ2-1; 7 nucleotides agree with TRBD2. There are 15 residues in the CDR3. Germline assignment: CDR1 SGHRS and CDR2 YFSETQ. Trimming at V came to 1 base and at J to 9 bases, leaving 10 bases not matched to a gene. CDR3 DNA: TGCGCCAGCAGCTTGTCTAGCGGCCCCTTGGGTGAGCAGTTCTTC. Residues: CASSLSSGPLGEQFF.

CDR3 sequence (DNA): TGTGCCAGCAGCTTAGATTTGCGGGTCTACGAGCAGTACTTC. Protein product: CASSLDLRVYEQYF. The rearrangement links TRBV7-2 to TRBJ2-7; tentatively, D is TRBD2 (5 bases). V lost 1 base, J lost 3 bases, and 10 bases lay in between. Germline CDR1 is SGHTA and CDR2 is FQGNSA. CDR3 length: 14 residues.